Ten or more counts support the clone carrying this T cell receptor (beta chain). Antigen unknown. This record belongs to a study of T-cell reconstitution after alpha-beta-depleted transplantation in children. Regarding the study as a whole: Expanded graft clones, several hundred of them, were reportedly the source of alpha-beta T cells about two months after transplant. Newly produced T cells mostly accounted for T-cell counts and diversity one year post-transplant.

Losses at the gene ends were 0 bases for V and 4 bases for J; bases not matched to a gene: 5. Germline V gene lookup returns CDR1 SGDLS and CDR2 YYNGEE. The CDR3 runs to 15 residues. For TCRbeta, the library was prepared with unique molecular identifiers. Each CDR3 protein gets one entry after TCRdb re-called the PCR reads with MiXCR. The sample has 97,000 or so distinct CDR3 sequences, roughly 7.1% seen once. This receptor was taken from a boy aged 2 to 10 with acute lymphoblastic leukemia, due to receive a stem cell transplant. Sequencing used PBMCs, obtained before TCRalphabeta/CD19-depleted stem cell transplant. This chain joins TRBV9 and TRBJ2-7, with 9 bases that match TRBD2. This CDR3 reads CASSVGGTSTYEQYF. DNA of the CDR3: TGTGCCAGCAGCGTAGGGGGGACTAGCACGTACGAGCAGTACTTC.